This T cell receptor beta chain was sequenced during a study of shared clonotypes between healthy human individuals. The protocol was immunoSEQ multiplex PCR, while the TCRdb copy is restricted to in-frame clones and leaves out a portion. The table shows some 1 million clones, with roughly 70% occurring only once. Broader study findings: Researchers sampled only blood; tissue repertoires likely differ. Incomplete sequencing of sorted subsets was indicated by rarefaction despite large depth.

This clone was counted a few times. Its antigen is unknown. CDR1 and CDR2 from the germline V gene are SGHRS and YFSETQ. Trimming shortened V by 5 bases and J by 7 bases, and 13 bases separated the two germline ends. The CDR3 totals 14 residues. Naive CD4+ cells were CD45RA-selected; the remaining cells were memory. The genes are TRBV5-1 and TRBJ1-6, with D perhaps TRBD1 (5 bases). The specimen was memory CD4+ T cells sorted from blood. Specified subset: CD45RA-negative fraction. This receptor was identified in a man between 18 and 35 years old in good health. CDR3 region: CASRSVGVNSPLHF. CDR3 in DNA: TGCGCCAGCAGATCGGTGGGGGTAAATTCACCCCTCCACTTT.